The 4 T cell receptor beta chains in this list originate from one sample, sequenced in a study of circulating and synovial CD4+ cells in juvenile arthritis. The data were produced by immunoSEQ multiplex PCR, yet TCRdb's version contains in-frame clones alone and is incomplete. Altogether about 33,000 clones are present, nearly 95% being singletons, with the ten largest covering roughly 0.17%. Sequencing was done on a sample of CD4+ T cells from blood. Receptor source: a human donor with juvenile idiopathic arthritis.

The genes are TRBV15 and TRBJ2-4; tentatively, D is TRBD1 (5 bases). Germline V gives CDR1 LNHNV, CDR2 YYDKDF (reference sequence). The CDR3 spans 14 residues. Trimming took off 1 base at V and 12 bases at J, with 16 bases between the two ends. CDR3 region: CATSRGAAQGNQYF. The CDR3 nucleotides read TGTGCCACCAGCAGAGGGGCCGCCCAGGGTAATCAGTACTTC.

The V and J genes are TRBV7-3 and TRBJ1-1; 8 bases are shared with TRBD1. This CDR3 has 15 residues. V shed 5 bases, J shed 0 bases, and the junction held 5 bases outside the gene matches. CDR1 is SGHTA, CDR2 FQGTGA, per germline. The CDR3 protein is CASSTRTGMNTEAFF. In DNA form, the CDR3 reads TGTGCCAGCAGCACGAGGACAGGGATGAACACTGAAGCTTTCTTT.

The V gene is TRBV14, the J gene TRBJ2-1; TRBD2 matches 9 bases. CDR3 length: 13 residues. From germline, CDR1 is SGHDN and CDR2 FVKESK. Losses at the gene ends were 0 bases for V and 10 bases for J; bases not matched to a gene: 1. CDR3 coding DNA: TGTGCCAGCAGCCAAGAGCGGGGGGGCGAGCAGTTCTTC. Protein product: CASSQERGGEQFF.

The chain joins TRBV19 to TRBJ1-4; a possible D gene is TRBD1 (5 bases). This CDR3 comprises 14 residues. V was pared by 3 bases and J by 8 bases, with 13 bases between. Germline CDR1 reads LNHDA; CDR2 reads SQIVND (reference sequence). The CDR3 here is CASSMQGSREKLFF. Written as DNA, the CDR3 is TGTGCCAGTAGTATGCAGGGTTCCAGAGAAAAACTGTTTTTT.